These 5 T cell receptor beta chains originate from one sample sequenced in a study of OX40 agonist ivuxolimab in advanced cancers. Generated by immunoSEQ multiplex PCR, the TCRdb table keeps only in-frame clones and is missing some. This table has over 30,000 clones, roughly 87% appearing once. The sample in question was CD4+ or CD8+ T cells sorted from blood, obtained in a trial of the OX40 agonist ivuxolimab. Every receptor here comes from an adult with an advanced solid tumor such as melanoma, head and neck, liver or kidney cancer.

CDR3 bases: TGTGCCAGCAGTGAAGCTGCCAGGATACAGCCCCAGCATTTT. Translating it yields CASSEAARIQPQHF. This sequence joins TRBV2 and TRBJ1-5; no firm D call. With 0 bases removed from V and 7 bases from J, the gap between germline ends came to 10 bases. Looked up from germline, CDR1 is SNHLY and CDR2 is FYNNEI. This CDR3 comprises 14 residues.

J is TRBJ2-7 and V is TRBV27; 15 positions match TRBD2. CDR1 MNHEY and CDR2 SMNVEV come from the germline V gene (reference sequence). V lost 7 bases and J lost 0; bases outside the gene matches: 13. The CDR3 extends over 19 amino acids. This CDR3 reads CASKGLWTSGRASSYEQYF. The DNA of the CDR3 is TGTGCCAGCAAGGGACTTTGGACTAGCGGGAGGGCCTCCTCCTACGAGCAGTACTTC.

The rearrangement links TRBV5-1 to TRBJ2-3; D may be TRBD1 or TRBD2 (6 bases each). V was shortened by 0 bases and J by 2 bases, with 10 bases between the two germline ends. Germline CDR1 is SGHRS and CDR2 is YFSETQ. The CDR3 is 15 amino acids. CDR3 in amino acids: CASSLGRGDTDTQYF. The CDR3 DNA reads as TGCGCCAGCAGCTTGGGGAGGGGGGACACAGATACGCAGTATTTT.

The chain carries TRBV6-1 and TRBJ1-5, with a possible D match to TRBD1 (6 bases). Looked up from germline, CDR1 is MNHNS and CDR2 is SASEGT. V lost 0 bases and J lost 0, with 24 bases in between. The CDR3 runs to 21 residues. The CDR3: CASSEARGAPRRGYSNQPQHF. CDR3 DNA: TGTGCCAGCAGTGAAGCACGGGGGGCACCCAGGCGGGGATATAGCAATCAGCCCCAGCATTTT.

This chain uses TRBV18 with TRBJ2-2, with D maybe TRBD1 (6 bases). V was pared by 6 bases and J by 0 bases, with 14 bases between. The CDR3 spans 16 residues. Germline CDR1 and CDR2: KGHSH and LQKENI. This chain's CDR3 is CASSERDMSNTGELFF. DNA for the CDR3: TGTGCCAGCTCCGAGAGGGACATGTCGAACACCGGGGAGCTGTTTTTT.